This T cell receptor beta chain comes out of a study of blood T cell repertoires in COVID-19. In the study overall: Whether acute or convalescent, the COVID-19 samples came from the United States, Italy and Spain. Sources were T cells, B-cell-depleted T cells, or PBMCs; the material itself was cDNA or gDNA.

The junction had 7 bases not matched to a gene; V was cut back by 8 bases and J by 0 bases. Germline assignment: CDR1 MNHNY and CDR2 SVGAGI (reference sequence). This CDR3 has 15 amino acids. The authors' processing: Reference gene primer amplification gave nucleated cell count estimates. TCRdb's copy holds only in-frame clones and misses some; the assay was immunoSEQ multiplex PCR. The DNA was the basis for D and trimming; V, J and clone size are from that table. The data hold 70,000 to 100,000 clones, with over 65% observed a single time. The clonotype was recovered from a human donor in a cohort sampled during active COVID-19. V and J are TRBV6-6 and TRBJ2-7, with TRBD1 identical over 10 bases. The specimen sequenced was peripheral blood. CDR3 sequence reads: CASGRGTGVSYEQYF. The CDR3, as DNA: TGTGCCAGCGGTCGTGGGACAGGGGTCTCCTACGAGCAGTACTTC.